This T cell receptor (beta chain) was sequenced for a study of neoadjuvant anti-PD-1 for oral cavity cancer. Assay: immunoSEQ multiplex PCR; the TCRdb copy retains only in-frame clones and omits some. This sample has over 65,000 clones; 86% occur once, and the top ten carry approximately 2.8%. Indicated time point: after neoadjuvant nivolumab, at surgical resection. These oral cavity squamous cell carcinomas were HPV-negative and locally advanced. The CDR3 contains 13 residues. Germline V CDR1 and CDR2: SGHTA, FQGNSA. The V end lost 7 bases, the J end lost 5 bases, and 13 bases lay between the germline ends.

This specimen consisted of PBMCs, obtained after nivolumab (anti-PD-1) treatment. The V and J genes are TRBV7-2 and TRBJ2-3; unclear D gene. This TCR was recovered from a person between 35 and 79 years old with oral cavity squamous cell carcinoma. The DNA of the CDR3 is TGTGCCAGCATGACGCAGGCTGGAGATACGCAGTATTTT. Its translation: CASMTQAGDTQYF.